This TCR beta chain was captured by sequencing in a study of shared clonotypes between healthy human individuals. Study conclusions and caveats: All-four-donor shared clonotypes had higher generation probabilities than non-shared clonotypes did.

Germline lookup yields CDR1 KGHSH and CDR2 LQKENI. The length of the CDR3 is 15 residues. V lost 3 bases and J lost 1; bases outside the gene matches: 5. Investigators divided CD4+ cells into CD45RA+ naive and CD45RA-negative memory subsets. This clone showed up just once. Its antigen is still unknown. The sample carries other DNA sequences with the same CDR3. The protocol was immunoSEQ multiplex PCR, while the TCRdb copy is restricted to in-frame clones and leaves out a portion. The sample records hundreds of thousands of clones, around 97% being singletons. The origin of this receptor is a woman aged 30 to 39 in good health. Sequencing input: naive CD4+ T cells sorted from blood. The subset denotes: CD45RA+ positively selected. The chain joins TRBV18 to TRBJ1-1; TRBD1 agrees at 7 bases. This chain's CDR3 is CASSPPGTANTEAFF. In nucleotides, the CDR3 is TGTGCCAGCTCACCGCCAGGGACAGCGAACACTGAAGCTTTCTTT. Together with reference TRBV18 and TRBJ1-1, the CDR3 gives the full variable domain: NAGVMQNPRHLVRRRGQEARLRCSPMKGHSHVYWYRQLPEEGLKFMVYLQKENIIDESGMPKERFSAEFPKEGPSILRIQQVVRGDSAAYFCASSPPGTANTEAFFGQGTRLTVV.